The clone carrying this T cell receptor beta chain was observed at least ten times. Its antigen is as yet unknown. The donors were all healthy and Caucasian. J was trimmed by 2 bases and V by 4 bases; bases with no gene match: 6. The CDR3 contains 15 residues. Germline values: CDR1 MNHEY, CDR2 SVGAGI. Each CDR3 protein gets one entry after TCRdb re-called the 5' RACE reads with MiXCR. The table includes around 100,000 distinct CDR3 sequences, 5.5% to 7% detected once. The record originates from a study of identical twins. General observations from the study: Fewer insertions marked abundant cord blood beta clonotypes; young adult naive trended weakly, memory not at all. These conclusions were based on statistical analysis (cross-sectional, not following the same donors).

The TCR comes from a woman between 50 and 59 years old in good health. Sequenced input: memory T cells sorted from blood. V gene TRBV6-5 combines with J gene TRBJ2-3; 7 positions match TRBD1. The CDR3 protein is CASSSTGKSTDTQYF. The CDR3 coding sequence is TGTGCCAGCAGTTCGACAGGGAAGTCCACAGATACGCAGTATTTT.